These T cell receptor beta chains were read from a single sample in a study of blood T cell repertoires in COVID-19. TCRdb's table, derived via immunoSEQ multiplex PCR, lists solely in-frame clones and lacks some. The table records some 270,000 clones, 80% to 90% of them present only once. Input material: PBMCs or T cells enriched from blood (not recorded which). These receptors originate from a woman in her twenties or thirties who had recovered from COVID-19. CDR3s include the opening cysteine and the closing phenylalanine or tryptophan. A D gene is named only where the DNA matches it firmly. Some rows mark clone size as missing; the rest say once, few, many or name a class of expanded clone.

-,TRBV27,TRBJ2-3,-,CASSLRGSDTQYF,TGTGCCAGCAGTCTCCGGGGTTCAGATACGCAGTATTTT
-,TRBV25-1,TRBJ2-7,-,CASSEQVFEGHPYEQYF,TGTGCCAGCAGTGAGCAAGTTTTTGAGGGTCATCCCTACGAGCAGTACTTC
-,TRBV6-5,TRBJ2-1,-,CASSYSDVLGEQFF,TGTGCCAGCAGTTACTCTGACGTGCTCGGGGAGCAGTTCTTC
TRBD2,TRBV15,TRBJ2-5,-,CATSSHYGGGETQYF,TGTGCCACCAGCAGTCACTACGGGGGGGGAGAGACCCAGTACTTC
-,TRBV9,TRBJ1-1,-,CASSGTLKELRGGYTEAFF,TGTGCCAGCAGCGGAACACTAAAGGAACTCCGGGGGGGGTACACTGAAGCTTTCTTT
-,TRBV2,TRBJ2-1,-,CASSEQGYEQFF,TGTGCCAGCAGTGAACAGGGCTATGAGCAGTTCTTC
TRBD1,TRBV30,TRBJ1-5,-,CAWSLGQGSRPQHF,TGTGCCTGGAGTCTCGGACAGGGTAGTCGGCCCCAGCATTTT
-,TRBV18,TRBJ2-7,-,CASSPERSSYEQYF,TGTGCCAGCTCACCCGAGCGGAGCTCCTACGAGCAGTACTTC
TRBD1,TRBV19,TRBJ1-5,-,CASSIAGTGGGNQPQHF,TGTGCCAGTAGTATAGCCGGGACAGGGGGCGGCAATCAGCCCCAGCATTTT
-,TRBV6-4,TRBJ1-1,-,CASSDGRDKAFF,TGTGCCAGCAGTGATGGCCGGGACAAAGCTTTCTTT
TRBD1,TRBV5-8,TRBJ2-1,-,CASTPGQGFINEQFF,TGTGCCAGCACCCCGGGACAGGGGTTTATCAATGAGCAGTTCTTC
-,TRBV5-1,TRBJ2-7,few,CASSLWQGKDYEQYF,TGCGCCAGCAGCTTGTGGCAGGGGAAAGACTACGAGCAGTACTTC
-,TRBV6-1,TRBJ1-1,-,CASSDQGPTEAFF,TGTGCCAGCAGTGACCAGGGTCCTACTGAAGCTTTCTTT
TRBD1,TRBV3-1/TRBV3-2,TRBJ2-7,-,CASSQGQGIPYEQYF,TGTGCCAGCAGCCAAGGACAGGGCATCCCCTACGAGCAGTACTTC
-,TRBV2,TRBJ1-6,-,CASSVAVRLGSPLHF,TGTGCCAGCAGTGTCGCAGTCAGGTTGGGTTCACCCCTCCACTTT
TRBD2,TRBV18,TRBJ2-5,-,CASSPPPAGETQYF,TGTGCCAGCTCACCACCGCCAGCGGGGGAGACCCAGTACTTC
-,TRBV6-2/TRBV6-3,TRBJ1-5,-,CASSYTDRGGQPQHF,TGTGCCAGCAGTTACACCGATAGGGGAGGCCAGCCCCAGCATTTT
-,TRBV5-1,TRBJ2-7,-,CASSSVYEQYF,TGCGCCAGTAGCTCAGTGTACGAGCAGTACTTC